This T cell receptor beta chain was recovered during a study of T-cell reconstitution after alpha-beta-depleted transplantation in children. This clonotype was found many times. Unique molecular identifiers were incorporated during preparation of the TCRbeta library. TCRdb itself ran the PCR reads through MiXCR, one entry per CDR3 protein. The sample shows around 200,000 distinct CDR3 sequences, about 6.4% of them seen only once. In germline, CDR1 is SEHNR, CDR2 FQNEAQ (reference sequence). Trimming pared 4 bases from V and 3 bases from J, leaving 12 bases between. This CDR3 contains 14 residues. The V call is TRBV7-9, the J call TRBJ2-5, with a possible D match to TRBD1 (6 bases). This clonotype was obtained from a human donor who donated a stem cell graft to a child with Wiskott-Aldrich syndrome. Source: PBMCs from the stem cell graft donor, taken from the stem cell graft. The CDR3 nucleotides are TGTGCCAGCAGCTCCGGGACACATGAAGAGACCCAGTACTTC. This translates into CASSSGTHEETQYF.